The 24 T cell receptor beta chains given below trace back to one sample, sequenced in a study of CD8 T cells in Susac syndrome. Reverse transcription of about 0.5 to 1 ug RNA was carried out with random hexamers. TCRdb re-called the immunoSEQ multiplex PCR reads with MiXCR, one entry per CDR3 protein. The repertoire holds around 150,000 distinct CDR3 sequences, with 95% as singletons. The specimen was CD4+ T cells from PBMCs. The receptor set was obtained from a human donor with Susac syndrome.

The genes are TRBV2 and TRBJ2-5, with D uncertain. This CDR3 has 12 amino acids. V lost 6 bases, J lost 5 bases, and 10 bases lay in between. Germline V gene data show CDR1 as SNHLY and CDR2 as FYNNEI. DNA for the CDR3: TGTGCCAGCAGGATAGCTTCGGAGACCCAGTACTTC. Translating gives CASRIASETQYF.

The V call is TRBV6-4, the J call TRBJ2-2; D gene unclear. Between the trimmed V and J ends, which lost 11 bases and 3 bases, there was a span of 13 bases. Germline CDR1 is MRHNA and CDR2 is SNTAGT. The CDR3 totals 13 residues. The DNA of the CDR3 is TGTGCCGCCGGAGACACGGACACCGGGGAGCTGTTTTTT. This translates into CAAGDTDTGELFF.

This rearrangement joins TRBV12-3 or TRBV12-4 to TRBJ2-3, with 9 bases aligning to TRBD1. J was trimmed by 1 base and V by 7 bases; bases with no gene match: 6. This CDR3 is 15 amino acids long. The chain's CDR3 is CASTTQGARTDTQYF. The DNA of the CDR3 is TGTGCCAGCACCACACAGGGGGCGCGCACAGATACGCAGTATTTT.

The chain has TRBV7-2 and TRBJ1-2; D is possibly TRBD1 (5 bases). Per the germline V gene, CDR1 is SGHTA and CDR2 is FQGNSA. V was trimmed by 5 bases and J by 7 bases, leaving 14 bases between them. The length of the CDR3 is 13 residues. In DNA, the CDR3 is TGTGCCAGCAGCCCAGAGGGGACGTTTGGCTACACCTTC. Encoded protein: CASSPEGTFGYTF.

Written as DNA, the CDR3 is TGCAGTGCCATCACCGGGGGACATAACACCGGGGAGCTGTTTTTT. Protein: CSAITGGHNTGELFF. The gene calls are TRBV20-1 and TRBJ2-2; D possibly matches TRBD1 or TRBD2 (6 bases each). Trimming took 6 bases from V and 2 from J, leaving 16 bases between them. The CDR3 runs 15 residues. Per the germline V gene, CDR1 is DFQATT and CDR2 is SNEGSKA (reference sequence).

V usage is TRBV6-5 and J usage is TRBJ2-1; 13 bases agree with TRBD2. CDR1 is MNHEY, CDR2 SVGAGI, per germline. Trimming at V came to 2 bases and at J to 4 bases, leaving 11 bases not matched to a gene. CDR3 size: 19 residues. The CDR3 nucleotides read TGTGCCAGCAGTTACAGTTGGACTAGCGGGAGTCAAATGTACAATGAGCAGTTCTTC. Translation: CASSYSWTSGSQMYNEQFF.

V and J are TRBV4-1 and TRBJ2-7; D ambiguous. V was cut by 2 bases and J by 4 bases, with 15 bases left in between. Per the germline V gene, CDR1 is MGHRA and CDR2 is YSYEKL. The CDR3 extends over 15 amino acids. The CDR3 coding sequence is TGCGCCAGCAGCCAACTACCAGGTAACCAATACGAGCAGTACTTC. Protein: CASSQLPGNQYEQYF.

The chain couples TRBV27 to TRBJ1-2; the D gene is possibly TRBD1 (5 bases). The CDR3 consists of 15 residues. V was cut by 2 bases and J by 3 bases, with 13 bases left in between. The germline V gene encodes CDR1 MNHEY and CDR2 SMNVEV (reference sequence). CDR3 region: CASSLLSGTDYGYTF. In DNA, the CDR3 is TGTGCCAGCAGTTTACTTTCTGGGACGGACTATGGCTACACCTTC.

This clonotype has only one observation. The rearrangement uses TRBV20-1 and TRBJ2-5; D is perhaps TRBD1 (5 bases). Germline assignment: CDR1 DFQATT and CDR2 SNEGSKA (reference sequence). V gave up 0 bases and J gave up 7 bases, with 18 bases separating them. This CDR3 has 15 amino acids. The CDR3 loop is CSARDAGWKRGTQYF. The CDR3 DNA reads TGCAGTGCTAGAGATGCAGGGTGGAAAAGGGGGACCCAGTACTTC.

The V call is TRBV30, the J call TRBJ1-4; tentative D call: TRBD1 (6 bases). V was shortened by 1 base and J by 8 bases, with 20 bases between the two germline ends. Germline V lookup: CDR1 GTSNPN, CDR2 SVGIG (reference sequence). This CDR3 comprises 16 residues. CDR3 nucleotides: TGTGCCTGGAGTGCTACAGGGTTAGCGGGGTACGAAAAACTGTTTTTT. Its protein is CAWSATGLAGYEKLFF.

This chain connects TRBV20-1 to TRBJ2-1; 7 nucleotides line up with TRBD2. The V and J ends lost 6 bases and 3 bases, in that order; junction bases with no gene match: 5. CDR3 length: 13 amino acids. CDR1 is DFQATT, CDR2 SNEGSKA, per germline (reference sequence). CDR3 DNA sequence: TGCAGTGCCGCGGCGGGAGTCTACAATGAGCAGTTCTTC. Translated: CSAAAGVYNEQFF.

This clonotype is a singleton in its sample. The J gene is TRBJ2-1, the V gene TRBV18, with 9 bases lining up with TRBD2. Germline loops: CDR1 KGHSH, CDR2 LQKENI. J lost 7 bases, V lost 2 bases, and 3 bases had no gene match. The CDR3 sequence is 14 residues long. The CDR3 nucleotides are TGTGCCAGCTCACCAAGGACTAGCGCGAATGAGCAGTTCTTC. As protein: CASSPRTSANEQFF.

The chain couples TRBV25-1 to TRBJ2-1, with 7 positions matching TRBD1. The ends lost 3 bases at V and 6 bases at J; junction bases unmatched: 11. The length of the CDR3 is 16 residues. Germline V gene lookup returns CDR1 MGHDK and CDR2 SYGVNS. The CDR3 protein is CASSDPRDSLINEQFF. The CDR3 DNA reads as TGTGCCAGCAGTGATCCCCGGGACAGCCTAATCAATGAGCAGTTCTTC.

The chain has TRBV2 and TRBJ2-5, with no clear D. Germline V gene sequence: CDR1 SNHLY, CDR2 FYNNEI. The CDR3 is made up of 12 amino acids. With 7 bases removed from V and 2 bases from J, the gap between germline ends came to 8 bases. The CDR3 bases are TGTGCCAGCACGGAGTTGCAAGAGACCCAGTACTTC. Amino acids: CASTELQETQYF.

The chain combines TRBV6-1 with TRBJ2-7, with D possibly matching TRBD1 (6 bases). V gave up 6 bases and J gave up 1 base, with 19 bases separating them. CDR1 and CDR2 (germline): MNHNS, SASEGT. The CDR3 runs to 16 residues. The CDR3 DNA is TGTGCCAGCAGGCCAGGACCCGGGACACCTTCCTACGAGCAGTACTTC. This sequence encodes CASRPGPGTPSYEQYF.

The chain couples TRBV7-6 to TRBJ1-6; D is uncertain. Germline CDR1 reads SGHVS; CDR2 reads FNYEAQ. The CDR3 length is 13 residues. Trimming took 3 bases from V and 10 from J, leaving 10 bases between them. The DNA of the CDR3 is TGTGCCAGCAGCTTTGTGAGCGAATCACCCCTCCACTTT. The encoded protein is CASSFVSESPLHF. Drawing the rest from reference TRBV7-6 and TRBJ1-6, the complete variable domain is GAGVSQSPRYKVTKRGQDVALRCDPISGHVSLYWYRQALGQGPEFLTYFNYEAQQDKSGLPNDRFSAERPEGSISTLTIQRTEQRDSAMYRCASSFVSESPLHFGNGTRLTVT.

V and J are TRBV30 and TRBJ2-1, with D possibly matching TRBD2 (7 bases). V was trimmed by 0 bases and J by 3 bases, leaving 21 bases between them. This CDR3 has 18 amino acids. The germline CDR1 and CDR2 sequences are GTSNPN and SVGIG (reference sequence). DNA for the CDR3: TGTGCCTGGAGTGTTGGAAGTGGGAGGGGGTTCATCTACAATGAGCAGTTCTTC. It encodes CAWSVGSGRGFIYNEQFF.

The rearrangement joins TRBV6-1 to TRBJ2-6; D possibly uses TRBD1 or TRBD2 (5 bases each). CDR3 length: 18 amino acids. Germline V gene lookup returns CDR1 MNHNS and CDR2 SASEGT. V lost 3 bases and J 0 bases, leaving 15 bases between the germline ends. In DNA form, the CDR3 reads TGTGCCAGCAGTGACCCAGGGACCCTCGCCTCTGGGGCCAACGTCCTGACTTTC. It translates to CASSDPGTLASGANVLTF.

The count of this clonotype is one. The junction does not match germline at one end; this may be a read error. This chain connects TRBV29-1 to TRBJ1-4; D remains ambiguous. The germline V gene has CDR1 SQVTM and CDR2 ANQGSEA. CDR3 length: 13 residues. CDR3 coding DNA: TGCAGCGTCGAAGAGGCGGCCGGTGAAAAACTGTTTTTT. It yields the protein CSVEEAAGEKLFF.

The CDR3 spells CSAGQGYNEQYF. In nucleotides, the CDR3 is TGCAGCGCAGGACAGGGCTACAACGAGCAGTACTTC. This chain uses TRBV29-1 with TRBJ2-7; 8 positions match TRBD1. The CDR3 runs 12 residues. Germline CDR1 reads SQVTM; CDR2 reads ANQGSEA. The V and J ends lost 7 bases and 5 bases, in that order; junction bases with no gene match: 7.

The chain uses TRBV20-1 and TRBJ1-5; D ambiguous. From germline, CDR1 is DFQATT and CDR2 SNEGSKA (reference sequence). With 3 bases removed from V and 2 bases from J, the gap between germline ends came to 11 bases. The CDR3 has 14 amino acids. CDR3 sequence: CSARAVRGNQPQHF. The CDR3 DNA sequence: TGCAGTGCTAGGGCAGTCCGGGGCAATCAGCCCCAGCATTTT.

This rearrangement joins TRBV3-1 to TRBJ2-2; D is unclear. Trimming removed 4 bases from V and 8 bases from J, with 8 bases in between. Looked up from germline, CDR1 is LGHDT and CDR2 is YNNKEL (reference sequence). The CDR3 is 12 residues long. For the CDR3, the DNA is TGTGCCAGCAGCCCGGACCGGGGGGAGCTGTTTTTT. Translation: CASSPDRGELFF. The full variable domain, completed using reference TRBV3-1 and TRBJ2-2, is DTAVSQTPKYLVTQMGNDKSIKCEQNLGHDTMYWYKQDSKKFLKIMFSYNNKELIINETVPNRFSPKSPDKAHLNLHINSLELGDSAVYFCASSPDRGELFFGEGSRLTVL.

The rearrangement uses TRBV20-1 and TRBJ1-1; TRBD1 aligns across 8 bases. The CDR3 contains 13 residues. V dropped 6 bases and J dropped 3; count of bases not matched to a gene: 6. Germline CDR1 reads DFQATT; CDR2 reads SNEGSKA (reference sequence). The CDR3 loop is CSAVRDRHTEAFF. CDR3 bases: TGCAGTGCGGTTCGGGACAGGCACACTGAAGCTTTCTTT.

The chain has TRBV5-1 and TRBJ2-1; maybe TRBD2 (5 bases). The CDR3 sequence is 14 residues long. Germline V gene lookup returns CDR1 SGHRS and CDR2 YFSETQ. Trimming took off 1 base at V and 10 bases at J, with 15 bases between the two ends. The CDR3: CASSLWTEGREQFF. Written as DNA, the CDR3 is TGCGCCAGCAGCTTGTGGACTGAGGGCAGGGAGCAGTTCTTC.